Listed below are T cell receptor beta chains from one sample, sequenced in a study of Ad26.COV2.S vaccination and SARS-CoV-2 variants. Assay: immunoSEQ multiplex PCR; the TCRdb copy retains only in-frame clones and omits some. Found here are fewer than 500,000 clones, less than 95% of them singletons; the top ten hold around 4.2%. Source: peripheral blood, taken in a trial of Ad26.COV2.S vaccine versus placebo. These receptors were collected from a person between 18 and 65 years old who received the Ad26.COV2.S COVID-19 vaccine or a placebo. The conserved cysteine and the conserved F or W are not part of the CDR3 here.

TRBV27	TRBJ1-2	ASSPTGPYGYT
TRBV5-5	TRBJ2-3	ASSLGGGNTDTQY
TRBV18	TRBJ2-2	ASSPSGTDNTGELF
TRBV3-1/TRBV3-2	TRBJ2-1	ASSQVPPGASSYNEQF
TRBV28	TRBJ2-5	ASSSRFGETQY
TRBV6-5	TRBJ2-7	ASRKTGAYEQY
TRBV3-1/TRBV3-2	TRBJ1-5	ASSQGQAVQPQH
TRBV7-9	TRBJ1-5	AGRGGGLNQPQH
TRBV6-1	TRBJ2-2	ASSAWDRGLNTGELF
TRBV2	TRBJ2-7	ASSVYEQY
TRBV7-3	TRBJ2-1	ASSIRTAGEQF
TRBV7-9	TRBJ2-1	ASSLGRGPHNEQF
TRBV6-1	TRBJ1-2	ASSEAGHWGYGYT
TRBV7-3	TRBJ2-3	ASSPRTGPDTQY
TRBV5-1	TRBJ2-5	ASSLIGTQY
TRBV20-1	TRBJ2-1	SSTTSRSVF
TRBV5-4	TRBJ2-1	ASSLEGSGAYNEQF
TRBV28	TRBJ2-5	ASSSPGTGQETQY